The rows below give T cell receptor beta chains drawn from one sample of a study of cytomegalovirus exposure and HLA in healthy donors. Repertoires were generated with immunoSEQ multiplex PCR, while TCRdb's copy carries only in-frame clones and drops some. The sample yields about 130,000 clones, 80% seen once. The sequencing input was PBMCs. These receptors originate from a middle-aged man in good health and CMV-seronegative. Both conserved end residues are part of each CDR3. Fields, in order: V gene, D gene, J gene, clone size, CDR3 DNA, CDR3 protein. The D gene is left open where the match is weak. The size entry is marked missing in some rows and otherwise reads once, few, many or a size class.

TRBV6-5	TRBD2	TRBJ2-1	few	TGTGCCAGCAGTTACGGGGTAGCGGGAAATGAGCAGTTCTTC	CASSYGVAGNEQFF
TRBV28	TRBD1	TRBJ1-1	-	TGTGCCAGCAGTTTACGACAGGGAGCTTTCTTT	CASSLRQGAFF
TRBV6-6	-	TRBJ2-7	-	TGTGCCAGCAGTACAACCGGGACAAGCTACGAGCAGTACTTC	CASSTTGTSYEQYF
TRBV5-6	TRBD1	TRBJ2-7	-	TGTGCCAGCAGCTATACAGGGGCCGGGGAGCAGTACTTC	CASSYTGAGEQYF
TRBV6-5	TRBD1	TRBJ2-5	-	TGTGCCAGCAGCCCGGGACAGCAAGAGACCCAGTACTTC	CASSPGQQETQYF
TRBV5-5	TRBD2	TRBJ2-1	-	TGTGCCAGCAGCCCCTGGGCTAGCGGAGCCAATGAGCAGTTCTTC	CASSPWASGANEQFF
TRBV5-1	TRBD2	TRBJ2-5	-	TGCGCCAGCAGCTTGGGAGCGGGGGGGCCGGAGACCCAGTACTTC	CASSLGAGGPETQYF
TRBV25-1	TRBD2	TRBJ2-2	once	TGTGCCAGCAGTGTCCTCTCGACTAGCGGGTCGAACACCGGGGAGCTGTTTTTT	CASSVLSTSGSNTGELFF
TRBV5-1	-	TRBJ2-7	-	TGCGCCAGCAGCTTGGTACCTAGAGCAGATACGGGCGAGCAGTACTTC	CASSLVPRADTGEQYF
TRBV5-1	TRBD1	TRBJ1-1	-	TGCGCCAGCAGCCGCCGGACAGGGGGCTTCACTGAAGCTTTCTTT	CASSRRTGGFTEAFF
TRBV2	-	TRBJ1-5	-	TGTGCCAGCAGTGGTATACAGGAGAATCAGCCCCAGCATTTT	CASSGIQENQPQHF
TRBV6-5	-	TRBJ2-6	-	TGTGCCAGCAGCCAGGGTTTGTCTGGGGCCAACGTCCTGACTTTC	CASSQGLSGANVLTF
TRBV10-3	-	TRBJ1-1	-	TGTGCCATCGCAGGGGTCGACACTGAAGCTTTCTTT	CAIAGVDTEAFF
TRBV27	-	TRBJ2-7	-	TGTGCCAGCAGTTTATCGTGGCCCTACGAGCAGTACTTC	CASSLSWPYEQYF
TRBV7-9	-	TRBJ1-1	-	TGTGCCAGCAGCTTATCTCTCCCTGAAGCTTTCTTT	CASSLSLPEAFF
TRBV7-9	-	TRBJ2-3	-	TGTGCCAGCAGCCCACAGGGCGATACGCAGTATTTT	CASSPQGDTQYF
TRBV5-1	-	TRBJ1-2	-	TGCGCCAGCAGCTTAGCACAACAGGATGGCTACACCTTC	CASSLAQQDGYTF
TRBV28	TRBD1	TRBJ2-6	once	TGTGCCAGCAGCCCGACAGGGCTTAGCTCTGGGGCCAACGTCCTGACTTTC	CASSPTGLSSGANVLTF
TRBV11-3	TRBD1	TRBJ2-2	-	TGTGCCAGCAGCCGACAGGGTACCGGGGAGCTGTTTTTT	CASSRQGTGELFF